This entry concerns a single T cell receptor (beta chain). Trimming cost V 7 bases and J 2 bases, with 14 bases left between them. This CDR3 has 14 residues. Germline CDR1 MDHEN, CDR2 SYDVKM. A second PCR of 7 to 11 cycles used a sample-barcoded 5' primer and a J-beta primer mix. One entry per CDR3 protein results from TCRdb running MiXCR on the 5' RACE reads. This sample has 760,000 or so distinct CDR3 sequences, with 20% to 30% found just once. These data belong to a study of blood T cells in healthy people across ages. The same specimen was also included in a second study, on T cells of mothers and their children. That source notes: Donation came from three healthy Caucasian mothers together with their six children.

This clonotype was obtained from a boy aged 5 to 17 in good health. This sequence joins TRBV28 and TRBJ2-5, with D perhaps matching TRBD2 (5 bases). The sample was blood. CDR3 DNA: TGTGCCAGCACCGCCGACGGGGAACAAGAGACCCAGTACTTC. The encoded protein is CASTADGEQETQYF.